Listed here is a single T cell receptor (beta chain). Its target is unknown. Both 60 Vbeta primers and 13 Jbeta primers went into the PCR. TCRdb keeps only in-frame clones here, not all; method: immunoSEQ multiplex PCR. The data hold over 80,000 clones, with 60% to 80% observed a single time. The data were obtained in a study of cytomegalovirus exposure and HLA in healthy donors. Study results and caveats: There was a cluster of highly shared sequence variants that was likely a sequencing artifact. From TCR beta sequences, most subjects' HLA-A and HLA-B alleles were reportedly predicted accurately.

CDR1 and CDR2 from the germline V gene are ENHRY and SYGVKD. V was clipped by 6 bases and J by 4 bases, with 15 bases between them. This CDR3 contains 14 residues. The chain has TRBV10-3 and TRBJ1-2, with D perhaps TRBD1 (6 bases). Sequenced sample: PBMCs. This clonotype was sampled from a female donor in good health and CMV-seronegative. CDR3 region: CAIREDSSRYGYTF. CDR3 bases: TGTGCCATCAGGGAGGACAGCTCCCGCTATGGCTACACCTTC.